This is a list of T cell receptor beta chains from one sample in a study of T cells in tumors and immune-related adverse events. Libraries were prepared by immunoSEQ multiplex PCR; TCRdb keeps only in-frame clonotypes and omits some of them. Of tens of thousands of clones listed, 85% to 95% are singletons. The sequences come from lymph node tissue, collected from a patient treated with anti-PD-1 therapy. The receptors derive from a female donor with metastatic renal cell carcinoma. CDR3s include the opening cysteine and the closing phenylalanine or tryptophan. The D gene is left open where the match is weak. Expanded clones are given a class, and other clones once, few, many or no size at all.

>TRBV9|TRBJ1-1|.|once
CASIVGYYTEAFF
>TRBV4-1|TRBJ2-3|.|.
CASSLSAGAVTDTQYF
>TRBV4-2|TRBJ2-3|TRBD2|.
CASSQEVGGSLTADTQYF
>TRBV11-3|TRBJ2-1|.|.
CASSLVQGQQFF
>TRBV11-3|TRBJ2-1|.|.
CASSPRTTTNNEQFF
>TRBV19|TRBJ1-6|.|.
CASSSRDSPLHF
>TRBV30|TRBJ2-2|.|.
CAWSYNRNTGELFF
>TRBV6-1|TRBJ2-1|TRBD2|.
CASKVAGGDEQFF
>TRBV4-1|TRBJ1-2|.|.
CASSQDRGTLSYGYTF
>TRBV19|TRBJ1-2|.|.
CASSRGINYGYTF
>TRBV7-9|TRBJ1-1|TRBD1|.
CASSLQDRGGEVPEAFF
>TRBV9|TRBJ2-7|.|.
CASSVTADAGSYEQYF
>TRBV9|TRBJ1-2|.|once
CASSVGRGHYGYTF
>TRBV19|TRBJ1-2|TRBD1|.
CASSPGTANYGYTF
>TRBV19|TRBJ1-5|TRBD1|once
CASSIQGGFNQPQHF
>TRBV6-6|TRBJ2-3|.|.
CASRPGAGTDTQYF
>TRBV9|TRBJ1-1|.|.
CASSHQNNPEAFF
>TRBV7-2|TRBJ1-3|TRBD1|.
CASSLAVTGTGNTIYF
>TRBV10-1|TRBJ1-2|.|few
CASSPLPFYGYTF
>TRBV5-1|TRBJ2-3|.|.
CASSLRTGTSTDTQYF
>TRBV19|TRBJ2-3|TRBD2|.
CASRMGREVGTDTQYF
>TRBV29-1|TRBJ1-2|.|.
CSVRSTLNYGYTF
>TRBV9|TRBJ2-5|TRBD2|.
CASSVLREGRETQYF
>TRBV4-3|TRBJ2-7|TRBD1|.
CASSQLNRGEQYF